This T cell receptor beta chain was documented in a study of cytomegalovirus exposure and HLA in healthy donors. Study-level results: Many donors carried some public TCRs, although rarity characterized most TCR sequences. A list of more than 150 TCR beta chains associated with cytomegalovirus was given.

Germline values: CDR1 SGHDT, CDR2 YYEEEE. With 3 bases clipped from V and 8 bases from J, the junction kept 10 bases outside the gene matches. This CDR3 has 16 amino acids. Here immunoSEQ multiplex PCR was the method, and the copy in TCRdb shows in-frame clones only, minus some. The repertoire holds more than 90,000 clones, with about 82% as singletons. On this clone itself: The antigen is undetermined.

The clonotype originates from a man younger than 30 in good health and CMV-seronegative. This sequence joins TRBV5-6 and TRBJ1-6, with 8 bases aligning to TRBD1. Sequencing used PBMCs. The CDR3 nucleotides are TGTGCCAGCAGCTCCGGGACAGGAGGAATGGATTCACCCCTCCACTTT. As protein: CASSSGTGGMDSPLHF.